This T cell receptor beta chain was documented in a study of T cell responses to AZD1222 COVID-19 vaccine. Regarding the study as a whole: Spike-specific TCR breadth and depth were elevated following two AZD1222 doses. Scientists sampled the repertoires only once the peak T cell response had passed. At 160-218 and 743-854, vaccine-associated CD4 TCRs were dominant, and they spanned spike.

With V trimmed by 2 bases and J by 4 bases, 8 bases remained unmatched. Germline-derived CDR1 and CDR2 are GTSNPN and SVGIG (reference sequence). The CDR3 is 15 residues long. TCRdb keeps only in-frame clones here, not all; method: immunoSEQ multiplex PCR. The repertoire holds 200,000 to 250,000 clones, around 94% seen once, with approximately 1.7% in the top ten. Worth noting for this clone: No antigen is known for it.

The chain joins TRBV30 to TRBJ1-5; TRBD1 matches at 7 bases. This TCR came from an adult who received the MenACWY meningococcal vaccine as a control. The source was peripheral blood, collected 28 days after the second dose of the MenACWY control vaccine. The chain's CDR3 is CAWSPAPQGNQPQHF. CDR3 DNA sequence: TGTGCCTGGAGTCCCGCTCCACAGGGGAATCAGCCCCAGCATTTT. Variable domain in full (rest from reference TRBV30 and TRBJ1-5): SQTIHQWPATLVQPVGSPLSLECTVEGTSNPNLYWYRQAAGRGLQLLFYSVGIGQISSEVPQNLSASRPQDRQFILSSKKLLLSDSGFYLCAWSPAPQGNQPQHFGDGTRLSIL.